Shown below are 30 T cell receptor beta chains from a single sample sequenced in a study of blood T cell repertoires in COVID-19. Method: immunoSEQ multiplex PCR; TCRdb's copy keeps in-frame clones and lacks some. Of about 130,000 clones listed, about four fifths are singletons. Sample: peripheral blood. Every receptor here comes from a woman between 45 and 60 years old with acute or convalescent COVID-19.

Written as DNA, the CDR3 is TGTGCCAGCAGCCTCGGGACACCGAACACTGAAGCTTTCTTT. Protein: CASSLGTPNTEAFF. This chain connects TRBV3-1 (or the pseudogene TRBV3-2) to TRBJ1-1, with a tentative D call TRBD1 (6 bases). V lost 4 bases, J lost 1 base, and 10 bases lay in between. CDR1 and CDR2 (germline): LGHDT, YNNKEL (reference sequence). The CDR3 is made up of 14 amino acids.

The rearrangement joins TRBV30 to TRBJ1-4; 10 bases fit TRBD1. There are 13 residues in the CDR3. Germline V gene lookup returns CDR1 GTSNPN and CDR2 SVGIG (reference sequence). Trimming removed 1 base from V and 11 bases from J; junction bases left unmatched: 4. CDR3 coding DNA: TGTGCCTGGAGTGGTGGGACAGGGGTGAAACTGTTTTTT. It translates to CAWSGGTGVKLFF.

CDR3 nucleotides: TGTGCCAGCAGCGTGACTAGCGGGGGGATCCGCGAGCAGTACTTC. It yields the protein CASSVTSGGIREQYF. V is TRBV6-5 and J is TRBJ2-7, with 13 nucleotides matching TRBD2. This CDR3 spans 15 amino acids. Germline values: CDR1 MNHEY, CDR2 SVGAGI. The ends lost 6 bases at V and 6 bases at J; junction bases unmatched: 8.

Only a few counts were recorded for this clone. This sequence joins TRBV19 and TRBJ2-3; TRBD1 matches at 7 bases. The V and J ends lost 3 bases and 3 bases, in that order; junction bases with no gene match: 15. CDR1 is LNHDA and CDR2 is SQIVND in the germline V gene (reference sequence). The CDR3 consists of 18 residues. As DNA, the CDR3 is TGTGCCAGTAGTATTACCCTCCTCCGGGACAGTGGAACAGATACGCAGTATTTT. Its translation is CASSITLLRDSGTDTQYF.

The genes are TRBV5-1 and TRBJ1-1; TRBD1 matches at 7 bases. This CDR3 contains 14 residues. Germline V CDR1 and CDR2: SGHRS, YFSETQ. Germline trimming cut 9 bases from V and 7 bases from J; bases unmatched to any gene: 15. DNA of the CDR3: TGCGCCACCGGATTGGGACAGAAGGCTAGTGAAGCTTTCTTT. Its protein product is CATGLGQKASEAFF.

The CDR3 DNA is TGCGCCAGCAGCTTGTTTTGGGACAGGGATGGCTACACCTTC. It is translated as CASSLFWDRDGYTF. The rearrangement uses TRBV5-1 and TRBJ1-2; 9 positions agree with TRBD1. CDR3 length: 14 amino acids. Germline V gives CDR1 SGHRS, CDR2 YFSETQ. V lost 1 base, J lost 6 bases, and 4 bases stayed unmatched.

The gene calls are TRBV5-6 and TRBJ2-7; D is possibly TRBD2 (6 bases). Germline CDR1 and CDR2: SGHDT and YYEEEE. This CDR3 comprises 15 residues. The ends were cut back, 3 bases at V and 0 bases at J, with 13 bases in the middle. CDR3 protein: CASSSLRDLSYEQYF. Here the CDR3 DNA reads TGTGCCAGCAGCTCTTTGCGGGACCTCTCCTACGAGCAGTACTTC. Looking up the rest from reference TRBV5-6 and TRBJ2-7 gives the full variable domain: DAGVTQSPTHLIKTRGQQVTLRCSPKSGHDTVSWYQQALGQGPQFIFQYYEEEERQRGNFPDRFSGHQFPNYSSELNVNALLLGDSALYLCASSSLRDLSYEQYFGPGTRLTVT.

This chain uses TRBV27 with TRBJ2-3, with 9 bases identical to TRBD1. V was pared by 2 bases and J by 4 bases, with 10 bases of the junction left unmatched. The germline gives CDR1 MNHEY, CDR2 SMNVEV (reference sequence). The CDR3 has 17 residues. CDR3 protein: CASSLSPGTGRSDTQYF. In DNA form, the CDR3 reads TGTGCCAGCAGTTTAAGTCCCGGGACAGGGAGATCAGATACGCAGTATTTT.

The V and J genes are TRBV7-2 and TRBJ2-5; tentatively, D is TRBD2 (5 bases). This CDR3 contains 14 residues. Trimming stripped 5 bases from V and 1 base from J, with 11 bases between. From germline, CDR1 is SGHTA and CDR2 FQGNSA. CDR3 coding DNA: TGTGCCAGCAGCGGAGGACGGATCCAAGAGACCCAGTACTTC. Protein: CASSGGRIQETQYF.

The gene calls are TRBV28 and TRBJ2-1, with 9 bases that match TRBD2. The trim removed 10 bases at V and 4 bases at J, leaving 11 bases unmatched. There are 15 residues in the CDR3. Per the germline V gene, CDR1 is MDHEN and CDR2 is SYDVKM. The CDR3 nucleotides read TGTGCCACGTATGGTGCGGGGGGGCTATACAATGAGCAGTTCTTC. This gives the protein CATYGAGGLYNEQFF.

This chain uses TRBV20-1 with TRBJ2-7; 8 bases align to TRBD1. CDR3 length: 11 amino acids. Germline V gene data show CDR1 as DFQATT and CDR2 as SNEGSKA (reference sequence). The trim removed 3 bases at V and 13 bases at J, leaving 8 bases unmatched. The CDR3 loop reads CSASGGTGLYF. DNA for the CDR3: TGCAGTGCTAGTGGAGGGACAGGCCTATACTTC.

V usage is TRBV19 and J usage is TRBJ1-1; tentative D call: TRBD1 (5 bases). From germline, CDR1 is LNHDA and CDR2 SQIVND (reference sequence). V lost 4 bases and J 5 bases, leaving 14 bases between the germline ends. This CDR3 is 14 amino acids long. CDR3 nucleotide sequence: TGTGCCAGTAGTACTGGGAGGGACTTTACTGAAGCTTTCTTT. It codes for CASSTGRDFTEAFF.

The chain links TRBV12-3 or TRBV12-4 to TRBJ2-4, with 10 bases fitting TRBD1. V gave up 8 bases and J gave up 7 bases; unmatched junction bases: 5. The CDR3 totals 13 residues. The CDR3 coding sequence is TGTGCCAGCGCTTGGGACAGGGGCAACATTCAGTACTTC. It is translated as CASAWDRGNIQYF.

This clone has a single count. The J gene is TRBJ1-4, the V gene TRBV27; a possible D gene is TRBD1 (5 bases). The germline V and J ends were trimmed by 5 bases and 0 bases, with 10 bases remaining between them. The CDR3 spans 15 residues. From germline, CDR1 is MNHEY and CDR2 SMNVEV (reference sequence). This CDR3 is CASSRDSATNEKLFF. CDR3 in DNA: TGTGCCAGCAGTAGGGACTCTGCAACTAATGAAAAACTGTTTTTT.

This chain links TRBV6-2 or TRBV6-3 with TRBJ2-2; 9 bases map to TRBD1. The trim removed 6 bases at V and 4 bases at J, leaving 12 bases unmatched. There are 17 residues in the CDR3. Germline CDR1 reads MNHEY; CDR2 reads SVGEGT. In nucleotides, the CDR3 is TGTGCCAGCAGCAGTCGTCCCGGGACAGGGACCACCGGGGAGCTGTTTTTT. Encoded protein: CASSSRPGTGTTGELFF.

The chain joins TRBV7-2 to TRBJ1-5, with D perhaps matching TRBD1 (6 bases). The CDR3 loop spans 13 amino acids. V lost 6 bases to trimming and J lost 2 bases, with 8 bases between them. Germline values: CDR1 SGHTA, CDR2 FQGNSA. CDR3 sequence: CASSRQGNQPQHF. Written as DNA, the CDR3 is TGTGCCAGCAGTAGACAGGGCAATCAGCCCCAGCATTTT. The entire variable domain, with the rest obtained from reference TRBV7-2 and TRBJ1-5, is as follows: GAGVSQSPSNKVTEKGKDVELRCDPISGHTALYWYRQSLGQGLEFLIYFQGNSAPDKSGLPSDRFSAERTGGSVSTLTIQRTQQEDSAVYLCASSRQGNQPQHFGDGTRLSIL.

The V and J genes are TRBV6-5 and TRBJ2-2; 10 positions agree with TRBD2. The CDR3 contains 15 residues. With 7 bases clipped from V and 4 bases from J, the junction kept 6 bases outside the gene matches. The germline CDR1 and CDR2 sequences are MNHEY and SVGAGI. DNA of the CDR3: TGTGCCAGCACGTCGGCTAGCGGGGGCACCGGGGAGCTGTTTTTT. Translating it yields CASTSASGGTGELFF.

The chain couples TRBV3-1 (or the pseudogene TRBV3-2) to TRBJ1-1, with D unresolved. From germline, CDR1 is LGHDT and CDR2 YNNKEL (reference sequence). Trimming pared 2 bases from V and 4 bases from J, leaving 14 bases between. The CDR3 consists of 15 residues. This chain's CDR3 is CASSQSRVPGTEAFF. In nucleotides, the CDR3 is TGTGCCAGCAGCCAAAGCCGGGTCCCGGGCACTGAAGCTTTCTTT.

Of note for this clone: The junction does not match germline at one end; this may be a read error. The chain carries TRBV6-5 and TRBJ1-6; a possible D gene is TRBD1 (5 bases). The germline V gene has CDR1 MNHEY and CDR2 SVGAGI. The CDR3 is made up of 14 amino acids. This CDR3 reads CATSSGRANSPLHF. The CDR3 DNA is TGTGCCACCAGTTCAGGGAGGGCAAATTCACCCCTCCACTTT.

The chain couples TRBV24-1 to TRBJ2-1; the D is unclear. V was clipped by 4 bases and J by 6 bases, with 21 bases between them. The germline gives CDR1 KGHDR, CDR2 SFDVKD. The CDR3 has 17 residues. CDR3 residues: CATSEFEVGPDGNEQFF. DNA of the CDR3: TGTGCCACCAGTGAGTTCGAAGTCGGTCCTGATGGCAATGAGCAGTTCTTC.

The CDR3 DNA sequence: TGTGCCAGCAGCTTAGATCGGGTCGCTAATGAAAAACTGTTTTTT. Translating gives CASSLDRVANEKLFF. The chain carries TRBV11-2 and TRBJ1-4; no firm D call. The CDR3 runs to 15 residues. Germline-derived CDR1 and CDR2 are SGHAT and FQNNGV. Trimming shortened V by 0 bases and J by 3 bases, and 8 bases separated the two germline ends.

The chain links TRBV10-1 to TRBJ1-3, with D possibly matching TRBD1 (5 bases). The CDR3 length is 17 residues. The V end lost 3 bases, the J end lost 4 bases, and 19 bases lay between the germline ends. The germline V gene has CDR1 WNHNN and CDR2 SYGVQD (reference sequence). The CDR3: CASSDLLWGAGGNTIYF. The CDR3 DNA follows: TGCGCCAGCAGTGATCTTCTTTGGGGCGCAGGCGGAAACACCATATATTTT.

The rearrangement uses TRBV20-1 and TRBJ1-5; 8 bases match TRBD1. The germline V gene has CDR1 DFQATT and CDR2 SNEGSKA (reference sequence). V lost 3 bases and J lost 2; bases outside the gene matches: 3. This CDR3 region has 14 residues. This CDR3 is CSASTGGGNQPQHF. CDR3 nucleotides: TGCAGTGCTAGTACAGGGGGGGGCAATCAGCCCCAGCATTTT.

This chain links TRBV28 with TRBJ2-1; TRBD2 aligns across 11 bases. This CDR3 is built from 16 residues. In germline, CDR1 is MDHEN, CDR2 SYDVKM. V was pared by 3 bases and J by 4 bases, with 5 bases of the junction left unmatched. As DNA, the CDR3 is TGTGCCAGCAGTTTTCTTAGGACTAGCGGGTACAATGAGCAGTTCTTC. Translated, it gives CASSFLRTSGYNEQFF.

This clone was observed a single time. This chain connects TRBV3-1 (or the pseudogene TRBV3-2) to TRBJ2-3; 9 bases match TRBD1. The length of the CDR3 is 15 residues. Germline values: CDR1 LGHDT, CDR2 YNNKEL (reference sequence). V gave up 4 bases and J gave up 1 base; unmatched junction bases: 3. The CDR3 here is CASSPRTGGTDTQYF. For the CDR3, the DNA is TGTGCCAGCAGCCCCCGGACAGGGGGCACAGATACGCAGTATTTT.

The chain has TRBV6-5 and TRBJ1-6, with 10 bases fitting TRBD1. The CDR3 has 15 residues. Germline-derived CDR1 and CDR2 are MNHEY and SVGAGI. V shed 2 bases, J shed 10 bases, and the junction held 5 bases outside the gene matches. The CDR3 coding sequence is TGTGCCAGCAGTTACCCCGGGACAGGGGAATCACCCCTCCACTTT. Translating gives CASSYPGTGESPLHF.

The V gene is TRBV6-2 or TRBV6-3, the J gene TRBJ1-5, with 7 positions matching TRBD1. The CDR3 loop spans 17 amino acids. With V trimmed by 2 bases and J by 0 bases, 7 bases remained unmatched. Germline values: CDR1 MNHEY, CDR2 SVGEGT. The DNA for the CDR3 is TGTGCCAGCAGTTACAAGACAGGGTGGAATAGCAATCAGCCCCAGCATTTT. It codes for CASSYKTGWNSNQPQHF.

The chain employs TRBV27 and TRBJ1-6; D unresolved. The CDR3 sequence is 17 residues long. Trimming removed 6 bases from V and 0 bases from J, with 15 bases in between. Per germline, CDR1 MNHEY and CDR2 SMNVEV (reference sequence). DNA of the CDR3: TGTGCCAGCAGCTTGAGCGCAGTAATCTCCTATAATTCACCCCTCCACTTT. This gives the protein CASSLSAVISYNSPLHF.

CDR3 region: CAICPGQLKRGEKLFF. For the CDR3, the DNA is TGTGCCATCTGCCCGGGACAGTTAAAAAGAGGTGAAAAACTGTTTTTT. The rearrangement joins TRBV10-3 to TRBJ1-4; 7 nucleotides agree with TRBD1. The CDR3 runs to 16 residues. The trim removed 8 bases at V and 7 bases at J, leaving 16 bases unmatched. Germline CDR1 is ENHRY and CDR2 is SYGVKD.

The J gene is TRBJ1-2, the V gene TRBV19, with D unresolved. Between the trimmed V and J ends, which lost 0 bases and 5 bases, there was a span of 16 bases. The CDR3 extends over 16 amino acids. The germline CDR1 and CDR2 sequences are LNHDA and SQIVND (reference sequence). CDR3 sequence: CASSIDGGSADYGYTF. The CDR3 nucleotides are TGTGCCAGTAGTATAGATGGAGGCTCCGCGGATTATGGCTACACCTTC. Drawing the rest from reference TRBV19 and TRBJ1-2, the complete variable domain is DGGITQSPKYLFRKEGQNVTLSCEQNLNHDAMYWYRQDPGQGLRLIYYSQIVNDFQKGDIAEGYSVSREKKESFPLTVTSAQKNPTAFYLCASSIDGGSADYGYTFGSGTRLTVV.